This TCR beta chain was captured in a study of T cells in localized non-small cell lung cancer. Whole-study findings and limits: Exceeding tumor, uninvolved adjacent lung had the highest T cell clonality. For the top 100 tumor clones, a median about 50 also appeared in adjacent lung. Heterogeneity is still possible, as just one tumor region was sequenced.

With regard to this clone: As yet, its antigen is unknown.

Using immunoSEQ multiplex PCR, the repertoire was profiled, and TCRdb retains in-frame clones only, with some absent. The sample comprises tens of thousands of clones, roughly 87% of which are singletons, and less than 1.1% rests with the top ten. The germline CDR1 and CDR2 sequences are SQVTM and ANQGSEA. Deletions cut 6 bases from V and 5 bases from J, with 11 bases between. The CDR3 is 11 residues long. Material: peripheral blood, obtained before any cancer treatment. The source of this sequence is a woman between 40 and 69 years old with stage I lung adenocarcinoma. This chain uses TRBV29-1 with TRBJ2-7; D possibly corresponds to TRBD2 (5 bases). The CDR3 sequence: CSVRGRDEQYF. CDR3 nucleotides: TGCAGCGTCCGAGGGAGAGACGAGCAGTACTTC.